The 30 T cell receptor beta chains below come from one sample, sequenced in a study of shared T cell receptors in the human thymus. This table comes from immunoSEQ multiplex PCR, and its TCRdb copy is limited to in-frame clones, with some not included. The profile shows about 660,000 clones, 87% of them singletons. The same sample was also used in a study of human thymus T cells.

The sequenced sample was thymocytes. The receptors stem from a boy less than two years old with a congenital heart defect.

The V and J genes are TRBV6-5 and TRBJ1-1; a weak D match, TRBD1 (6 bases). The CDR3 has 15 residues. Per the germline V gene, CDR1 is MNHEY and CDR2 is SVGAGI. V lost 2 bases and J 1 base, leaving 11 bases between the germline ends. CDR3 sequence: CASSYAGTPNTEAFF. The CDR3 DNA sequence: TGTGCCAGCAGTTACGCCGGGACACCGAACACTGAAGCTTTCTTT.

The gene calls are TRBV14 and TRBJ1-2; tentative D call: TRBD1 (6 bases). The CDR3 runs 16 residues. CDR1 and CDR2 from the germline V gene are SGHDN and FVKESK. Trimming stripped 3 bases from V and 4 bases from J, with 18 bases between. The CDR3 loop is CASSQIRQRGFYGYTF. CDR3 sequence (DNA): TGTGCCAGCAGCCAGATACGACAGAGGGGGTTCTATGGCTACACCTTC.

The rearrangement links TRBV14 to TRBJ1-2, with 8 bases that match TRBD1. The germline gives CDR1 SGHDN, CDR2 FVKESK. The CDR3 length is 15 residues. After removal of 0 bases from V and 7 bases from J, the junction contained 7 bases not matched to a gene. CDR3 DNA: TGTGCCAGCAGCCAAGATGGGCAGGGGGCAAGTGGCTACACCTTC. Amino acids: CASSQDGQGASGYTF.

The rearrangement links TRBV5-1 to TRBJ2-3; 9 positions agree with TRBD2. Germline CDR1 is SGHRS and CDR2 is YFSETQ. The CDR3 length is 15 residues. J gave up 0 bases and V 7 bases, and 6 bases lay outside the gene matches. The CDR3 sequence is CASRKTSGSTDTQYF. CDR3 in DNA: TGCGCCAGCCGAAAGACTAGCGGCAGCACAGATACGCAGTATTTT.

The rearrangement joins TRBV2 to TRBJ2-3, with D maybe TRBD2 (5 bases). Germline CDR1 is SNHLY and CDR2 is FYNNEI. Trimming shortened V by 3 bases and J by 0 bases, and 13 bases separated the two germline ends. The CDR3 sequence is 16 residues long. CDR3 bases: TGTGCCAGCAGTGAGGTTGGTAGCGTAAGCACAGATACGCAGTATTTT. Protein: CASSEVGSVSTDTQYF.

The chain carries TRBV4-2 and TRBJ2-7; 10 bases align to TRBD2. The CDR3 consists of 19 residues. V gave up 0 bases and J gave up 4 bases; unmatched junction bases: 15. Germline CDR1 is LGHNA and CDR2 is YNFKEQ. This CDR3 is CASSQDGERGGVGGYEQYF. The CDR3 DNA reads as TGTGCCAGCAGCCAAGATGGCGAGCGGGGGGGCGTAGGAGGATACGAGCAGTACTTC.

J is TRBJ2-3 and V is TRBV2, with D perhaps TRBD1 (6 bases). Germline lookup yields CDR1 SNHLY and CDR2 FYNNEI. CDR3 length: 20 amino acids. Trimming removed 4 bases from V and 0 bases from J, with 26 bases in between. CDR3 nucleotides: TGTGCCAGCAGTGGACCTACAGGGCCCAAAGCTCAGTTCAGCACAGATACGCAGTATTTT. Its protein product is CASSGPTGPKAQFSTDTQYF. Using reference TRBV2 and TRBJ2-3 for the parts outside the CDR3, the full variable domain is EPEVTQTPSHQVTQMGQEVILRCVPISNHLYFYWYRQILGQKVEFLVSFYNNEISEKSEIFDDQFSVERPDGSNFTLKIRSTKLEDSAMYFCASSGPTGPKAQFSTDTQYFGPGTRLTVL.

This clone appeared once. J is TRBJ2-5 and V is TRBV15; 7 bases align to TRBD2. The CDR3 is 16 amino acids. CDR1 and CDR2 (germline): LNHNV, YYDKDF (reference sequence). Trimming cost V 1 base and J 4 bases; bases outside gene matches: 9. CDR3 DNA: TGTGCCACCAGCAGAGCTGATGCGGGAGTAGGAGAGACCCAGTACTTC. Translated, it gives CATSRADAGVGETQYF.

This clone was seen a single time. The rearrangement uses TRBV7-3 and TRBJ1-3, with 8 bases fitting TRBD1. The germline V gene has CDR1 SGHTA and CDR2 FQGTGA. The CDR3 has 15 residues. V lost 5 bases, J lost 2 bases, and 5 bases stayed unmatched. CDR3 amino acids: CASSTQGAAGNTIYF. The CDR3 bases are TGTGCCAGCAGCACCCAGGGGGCAGCTGGAAACACCATATATTTT.

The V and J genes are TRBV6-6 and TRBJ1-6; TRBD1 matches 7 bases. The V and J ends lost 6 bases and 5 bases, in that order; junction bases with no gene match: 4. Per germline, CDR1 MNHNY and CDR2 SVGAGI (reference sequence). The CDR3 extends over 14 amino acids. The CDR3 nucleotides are TGTGCCAGCAGCCTAGGACAGGATAATTCACCCCTCCACTTT. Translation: CASSLGQDNSPLHF.

The CDR3 bases are TGTGCCAGCAGGCCCATGGGGACAGGGAATCAGCCCCAGCATTTT. Amino acid sequence: CASRPMGTGNQPQHF. The rearrangement joins TRBV6-5 to TRBJ1-5; 9 bases line up with TRBD1. This CDR3 comprises 15 residues. Per germline, CDR1 MNHEY and CDR2 SVGAGI. V gave up 6 bases and J gave up 4 bases; unmatched junction bases: 7.

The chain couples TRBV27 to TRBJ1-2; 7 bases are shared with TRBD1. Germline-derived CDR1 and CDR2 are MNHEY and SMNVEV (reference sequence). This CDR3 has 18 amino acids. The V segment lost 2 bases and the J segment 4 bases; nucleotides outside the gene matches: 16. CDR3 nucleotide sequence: TGTGCCAGCAGTTTAGTCCCCCCCAGACAGGGAGATTCCTATGGCTACACCTTC. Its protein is CASSLVPPRQGDSYGYTF.

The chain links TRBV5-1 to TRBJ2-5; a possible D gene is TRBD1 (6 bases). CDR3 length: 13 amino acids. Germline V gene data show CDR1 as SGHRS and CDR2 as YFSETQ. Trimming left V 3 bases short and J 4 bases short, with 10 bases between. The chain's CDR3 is CASSSGTRETQYF. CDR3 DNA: TGCGCCAGCAGCTCCGGGACAAGAGAGACCCAGTACTTC.

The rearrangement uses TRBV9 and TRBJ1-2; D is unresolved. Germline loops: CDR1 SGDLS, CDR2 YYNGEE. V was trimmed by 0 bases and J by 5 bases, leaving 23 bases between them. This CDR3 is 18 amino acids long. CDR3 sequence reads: CASSVGPMPTWEGYGYTF. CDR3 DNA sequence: TGTGCCAGCAGCGTAGGCCCAATGCCCACTTGGGAGGGTTATGGCTACACCTTC.

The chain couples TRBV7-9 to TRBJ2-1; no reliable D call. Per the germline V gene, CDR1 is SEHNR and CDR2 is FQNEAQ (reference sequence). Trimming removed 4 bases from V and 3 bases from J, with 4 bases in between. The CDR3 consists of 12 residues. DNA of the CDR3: TGTGCCAGCAGCTGCGTCTACAATGAGCAGTTCTTC. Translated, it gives CASSCVYNEQFF.

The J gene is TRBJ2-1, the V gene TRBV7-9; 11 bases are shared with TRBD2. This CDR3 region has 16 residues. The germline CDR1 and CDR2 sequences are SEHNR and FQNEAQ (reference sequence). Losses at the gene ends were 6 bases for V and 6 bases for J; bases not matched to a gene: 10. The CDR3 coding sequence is TGTGCCAGCAGGGCCCTACTAGCGGGAGAGGGCAATGAGCAGTTCTTC. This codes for CASRALLAGEGNEQFF.

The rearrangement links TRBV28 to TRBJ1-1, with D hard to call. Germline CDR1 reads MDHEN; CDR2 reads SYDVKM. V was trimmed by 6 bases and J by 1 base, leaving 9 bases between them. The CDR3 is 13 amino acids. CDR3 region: CASRVPGNTEAFF. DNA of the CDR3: TGTGCCAGCAGGGTACCAGGGAACACTGAAGCTTTCTTT.

DNA for the CDR3: TGTGCCAGCAGCCCCGGTGGCACTGAAGCTTTCTTT. As protein: CASSPGGTEAFF. J is TRBJ1-1 and V is TRBV11-2; D is unresolved. This CDR3 comprises 12 residues. Germline V gene lookup returns CDR1 SGHAT and CDR2 FQNNGV. V shed 5 bases and J shed 4 bases, with 8 bases lying between them.

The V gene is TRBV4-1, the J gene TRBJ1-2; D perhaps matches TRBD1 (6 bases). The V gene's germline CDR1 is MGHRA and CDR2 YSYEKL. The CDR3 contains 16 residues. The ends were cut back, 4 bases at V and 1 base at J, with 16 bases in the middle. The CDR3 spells CASSLTIPGHNYGYTF. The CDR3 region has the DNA TGCGCCAGCAGCCTAACCATCCCGGGACATAACTATGGCTACACCTTC.

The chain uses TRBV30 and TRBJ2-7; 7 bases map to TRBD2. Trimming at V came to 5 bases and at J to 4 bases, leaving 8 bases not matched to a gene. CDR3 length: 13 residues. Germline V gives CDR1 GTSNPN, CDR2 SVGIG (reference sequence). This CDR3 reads CAWGGDSSYEQYF. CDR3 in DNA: TGTGCCTGGGGGGGGGACTCCTCATACGAGCAGTACTTC.

CDR3 sequence reads: CASSSSYGGRPKNIQYF. The CDR3 DNA is TGTGCCAGCAGCTCATCTTACGGGGGTAGACCCAAAAACATTCAGTACTTC. The chain combines TRBV5-6 with TRBJ2-4; a possible D gene is TRBD2 (6 bases). Trimming stripped 3 bases from V and 2 bases from J, with 18 bases between. From germline, CDR1 is SGHDT and CDR2 YYEEEE. The CDR3 sequence is 17 residues long.

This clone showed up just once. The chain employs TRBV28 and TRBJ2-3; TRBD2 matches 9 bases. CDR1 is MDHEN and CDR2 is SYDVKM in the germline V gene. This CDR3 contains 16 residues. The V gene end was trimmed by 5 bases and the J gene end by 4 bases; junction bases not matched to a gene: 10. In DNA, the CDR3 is TGTGCCAGCAGTCCACTAGCGGGTTCACGCCCAGATACGCAGTATTTT. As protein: CASSPLAGSRPDTQYF.

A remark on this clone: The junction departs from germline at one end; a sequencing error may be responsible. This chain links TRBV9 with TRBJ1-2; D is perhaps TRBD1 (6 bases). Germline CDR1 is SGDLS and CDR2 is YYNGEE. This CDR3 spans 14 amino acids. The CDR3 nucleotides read TGTGCCAGCAGCGTAGGGACAGCCCCTCTAGATTATAGCTTC. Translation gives CASSVGTAPLDYSF.

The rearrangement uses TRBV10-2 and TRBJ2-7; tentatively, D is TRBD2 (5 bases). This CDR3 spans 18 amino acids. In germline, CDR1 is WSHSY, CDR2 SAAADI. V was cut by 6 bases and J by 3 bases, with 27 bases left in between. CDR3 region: CASREGSFLPGKNYEQYF. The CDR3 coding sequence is TGCGCCAGCAGAGAGGGATCATTCCTTCCCGGGAAGAACTACGAGCAGTACTTC.

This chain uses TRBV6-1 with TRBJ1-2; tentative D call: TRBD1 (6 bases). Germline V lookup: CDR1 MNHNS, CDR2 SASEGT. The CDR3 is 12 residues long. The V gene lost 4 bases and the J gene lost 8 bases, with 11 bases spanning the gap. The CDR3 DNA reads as TGTGCCAGCAGTGTGTCAGGGGAGGGCTACACCTTC. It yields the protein CASSVSGEGYTF.

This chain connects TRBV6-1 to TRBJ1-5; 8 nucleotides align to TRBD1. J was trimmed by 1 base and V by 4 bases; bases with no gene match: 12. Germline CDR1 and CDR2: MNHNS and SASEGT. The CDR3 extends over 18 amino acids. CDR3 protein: CASSGDRRLPWSNQPQHF. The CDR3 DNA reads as TGTGCCAGCAGTGGGGACAGGCGTCTACCTTGGAGCAATCAGCCCCAGCATTTT.

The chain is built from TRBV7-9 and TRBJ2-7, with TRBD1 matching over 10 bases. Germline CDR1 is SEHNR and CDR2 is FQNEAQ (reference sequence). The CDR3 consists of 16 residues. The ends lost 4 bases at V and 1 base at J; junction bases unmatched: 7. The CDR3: CASSSSGTGESYEQYF. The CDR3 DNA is TGTGCCAGCAGCTCCTCGGGGACAGGGGAATCCTACGAGCAGTACTTC.

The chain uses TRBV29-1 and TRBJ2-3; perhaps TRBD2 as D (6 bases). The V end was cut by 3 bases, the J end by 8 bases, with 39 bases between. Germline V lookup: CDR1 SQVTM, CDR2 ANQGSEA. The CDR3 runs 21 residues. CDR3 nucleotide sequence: TGCAGCGTTGAGTGGGGGACGTGGGGCGGTATAGGGTCTAGCGTTGGGTCTACGCAGTATTTT. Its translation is CSVEWGTWGGIGSSVGSTQYF.

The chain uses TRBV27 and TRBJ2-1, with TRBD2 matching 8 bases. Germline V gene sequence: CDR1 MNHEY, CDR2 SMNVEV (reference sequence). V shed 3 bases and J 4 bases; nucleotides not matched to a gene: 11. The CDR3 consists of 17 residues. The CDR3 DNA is TGTGCCAGCAGTTTCAAATTAGCGGGATCATTTTACAATGAGCAGTTCTTC. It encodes CASSFKLAGSFYNEQFF.

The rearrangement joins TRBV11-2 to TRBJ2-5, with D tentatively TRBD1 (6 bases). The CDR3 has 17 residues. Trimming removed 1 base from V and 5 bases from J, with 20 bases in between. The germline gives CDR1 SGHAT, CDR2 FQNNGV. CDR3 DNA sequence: TGTGCCAGCAGCTTAGGGGGGCTGGGGCAACAAGGGGAGACCCAGTACTTC. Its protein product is CASSLGGLGQQGETQYF.